This passage covers 3 T cell receptor beta chains from one sample sequenced in a study of T cells in Graves' hyperthyroidism and ophthalmopathy. TCR beta CDR3 region amplification was performed from RNA transcripts. HTBI primers were used for first-round RT-PCR of the TCR CDR3. TCRdb re-called the multiplex PCR reads with MiXCR, one entry per CDR3 protein. The profile shows 330,000 or so distinct CDR3 sequences, around 18% of them singletons. Sequencing was done on a sample of blood. The receptors were gathered from a woman aged 40 to 50 with Graves' ophthalmopathy.

This clonotype was seen many times. This sequence joins TRBV3-1 and TRBJ2-2; TRBD2 matches 7 bases. J was trimmed by 5 bases and V by 4 bases; bases with no gene match: 4. This CDR3 comprises 14 residues. The germline V gene has CDR1 LGHDT and CDR2 YNNKEL (reference sequence). In nucleotides, the CDR3 is TGTGCCAGCAGCCGAATCGGGGGGACCGGGGAGCTGTTTTTT. Translated: CASSRIGGTGELFF.

This clonotype was counted between two and nine times. The rearrangement joins TRBV24-1 to TRBJ2-3; 8 bases line up with TRBD2. Germline CDR1 is KGHDR and CDR2 is SFDVKD. The CDR3 runs 18 residues. V dropped 0 bases and J dropped 0; count of bases not matched to a gene: 7. The CDR3 loop is CATSDLHASGPSTDTQYF. As DNA, the CDR3 is TGTGCCACCAGTGATTTGCACGCTAGCGGGCCTAGCACAGATACGCAGTATTTT.

The sample holds many counts of this clonotype. This rearrangement joins TRBV20-1 to TRBJ2-7, with 9 nucleotides matching TRBD2. From germline, CDR1 is DFQATT and CDR2 SNEGSKA (reference sequence). Losses at the gene ends were 1 base for V and 3 bases for J; bases not matched to a gene: 7. There are 15 residues in the CDR3. Here the CDR3 reads CSARVGGRAVYEQYF. CDR3 bases: TGCAGTGCTAGAGTTGGCGGGAGGGCCGTCTACGAGCAGTACTTC.